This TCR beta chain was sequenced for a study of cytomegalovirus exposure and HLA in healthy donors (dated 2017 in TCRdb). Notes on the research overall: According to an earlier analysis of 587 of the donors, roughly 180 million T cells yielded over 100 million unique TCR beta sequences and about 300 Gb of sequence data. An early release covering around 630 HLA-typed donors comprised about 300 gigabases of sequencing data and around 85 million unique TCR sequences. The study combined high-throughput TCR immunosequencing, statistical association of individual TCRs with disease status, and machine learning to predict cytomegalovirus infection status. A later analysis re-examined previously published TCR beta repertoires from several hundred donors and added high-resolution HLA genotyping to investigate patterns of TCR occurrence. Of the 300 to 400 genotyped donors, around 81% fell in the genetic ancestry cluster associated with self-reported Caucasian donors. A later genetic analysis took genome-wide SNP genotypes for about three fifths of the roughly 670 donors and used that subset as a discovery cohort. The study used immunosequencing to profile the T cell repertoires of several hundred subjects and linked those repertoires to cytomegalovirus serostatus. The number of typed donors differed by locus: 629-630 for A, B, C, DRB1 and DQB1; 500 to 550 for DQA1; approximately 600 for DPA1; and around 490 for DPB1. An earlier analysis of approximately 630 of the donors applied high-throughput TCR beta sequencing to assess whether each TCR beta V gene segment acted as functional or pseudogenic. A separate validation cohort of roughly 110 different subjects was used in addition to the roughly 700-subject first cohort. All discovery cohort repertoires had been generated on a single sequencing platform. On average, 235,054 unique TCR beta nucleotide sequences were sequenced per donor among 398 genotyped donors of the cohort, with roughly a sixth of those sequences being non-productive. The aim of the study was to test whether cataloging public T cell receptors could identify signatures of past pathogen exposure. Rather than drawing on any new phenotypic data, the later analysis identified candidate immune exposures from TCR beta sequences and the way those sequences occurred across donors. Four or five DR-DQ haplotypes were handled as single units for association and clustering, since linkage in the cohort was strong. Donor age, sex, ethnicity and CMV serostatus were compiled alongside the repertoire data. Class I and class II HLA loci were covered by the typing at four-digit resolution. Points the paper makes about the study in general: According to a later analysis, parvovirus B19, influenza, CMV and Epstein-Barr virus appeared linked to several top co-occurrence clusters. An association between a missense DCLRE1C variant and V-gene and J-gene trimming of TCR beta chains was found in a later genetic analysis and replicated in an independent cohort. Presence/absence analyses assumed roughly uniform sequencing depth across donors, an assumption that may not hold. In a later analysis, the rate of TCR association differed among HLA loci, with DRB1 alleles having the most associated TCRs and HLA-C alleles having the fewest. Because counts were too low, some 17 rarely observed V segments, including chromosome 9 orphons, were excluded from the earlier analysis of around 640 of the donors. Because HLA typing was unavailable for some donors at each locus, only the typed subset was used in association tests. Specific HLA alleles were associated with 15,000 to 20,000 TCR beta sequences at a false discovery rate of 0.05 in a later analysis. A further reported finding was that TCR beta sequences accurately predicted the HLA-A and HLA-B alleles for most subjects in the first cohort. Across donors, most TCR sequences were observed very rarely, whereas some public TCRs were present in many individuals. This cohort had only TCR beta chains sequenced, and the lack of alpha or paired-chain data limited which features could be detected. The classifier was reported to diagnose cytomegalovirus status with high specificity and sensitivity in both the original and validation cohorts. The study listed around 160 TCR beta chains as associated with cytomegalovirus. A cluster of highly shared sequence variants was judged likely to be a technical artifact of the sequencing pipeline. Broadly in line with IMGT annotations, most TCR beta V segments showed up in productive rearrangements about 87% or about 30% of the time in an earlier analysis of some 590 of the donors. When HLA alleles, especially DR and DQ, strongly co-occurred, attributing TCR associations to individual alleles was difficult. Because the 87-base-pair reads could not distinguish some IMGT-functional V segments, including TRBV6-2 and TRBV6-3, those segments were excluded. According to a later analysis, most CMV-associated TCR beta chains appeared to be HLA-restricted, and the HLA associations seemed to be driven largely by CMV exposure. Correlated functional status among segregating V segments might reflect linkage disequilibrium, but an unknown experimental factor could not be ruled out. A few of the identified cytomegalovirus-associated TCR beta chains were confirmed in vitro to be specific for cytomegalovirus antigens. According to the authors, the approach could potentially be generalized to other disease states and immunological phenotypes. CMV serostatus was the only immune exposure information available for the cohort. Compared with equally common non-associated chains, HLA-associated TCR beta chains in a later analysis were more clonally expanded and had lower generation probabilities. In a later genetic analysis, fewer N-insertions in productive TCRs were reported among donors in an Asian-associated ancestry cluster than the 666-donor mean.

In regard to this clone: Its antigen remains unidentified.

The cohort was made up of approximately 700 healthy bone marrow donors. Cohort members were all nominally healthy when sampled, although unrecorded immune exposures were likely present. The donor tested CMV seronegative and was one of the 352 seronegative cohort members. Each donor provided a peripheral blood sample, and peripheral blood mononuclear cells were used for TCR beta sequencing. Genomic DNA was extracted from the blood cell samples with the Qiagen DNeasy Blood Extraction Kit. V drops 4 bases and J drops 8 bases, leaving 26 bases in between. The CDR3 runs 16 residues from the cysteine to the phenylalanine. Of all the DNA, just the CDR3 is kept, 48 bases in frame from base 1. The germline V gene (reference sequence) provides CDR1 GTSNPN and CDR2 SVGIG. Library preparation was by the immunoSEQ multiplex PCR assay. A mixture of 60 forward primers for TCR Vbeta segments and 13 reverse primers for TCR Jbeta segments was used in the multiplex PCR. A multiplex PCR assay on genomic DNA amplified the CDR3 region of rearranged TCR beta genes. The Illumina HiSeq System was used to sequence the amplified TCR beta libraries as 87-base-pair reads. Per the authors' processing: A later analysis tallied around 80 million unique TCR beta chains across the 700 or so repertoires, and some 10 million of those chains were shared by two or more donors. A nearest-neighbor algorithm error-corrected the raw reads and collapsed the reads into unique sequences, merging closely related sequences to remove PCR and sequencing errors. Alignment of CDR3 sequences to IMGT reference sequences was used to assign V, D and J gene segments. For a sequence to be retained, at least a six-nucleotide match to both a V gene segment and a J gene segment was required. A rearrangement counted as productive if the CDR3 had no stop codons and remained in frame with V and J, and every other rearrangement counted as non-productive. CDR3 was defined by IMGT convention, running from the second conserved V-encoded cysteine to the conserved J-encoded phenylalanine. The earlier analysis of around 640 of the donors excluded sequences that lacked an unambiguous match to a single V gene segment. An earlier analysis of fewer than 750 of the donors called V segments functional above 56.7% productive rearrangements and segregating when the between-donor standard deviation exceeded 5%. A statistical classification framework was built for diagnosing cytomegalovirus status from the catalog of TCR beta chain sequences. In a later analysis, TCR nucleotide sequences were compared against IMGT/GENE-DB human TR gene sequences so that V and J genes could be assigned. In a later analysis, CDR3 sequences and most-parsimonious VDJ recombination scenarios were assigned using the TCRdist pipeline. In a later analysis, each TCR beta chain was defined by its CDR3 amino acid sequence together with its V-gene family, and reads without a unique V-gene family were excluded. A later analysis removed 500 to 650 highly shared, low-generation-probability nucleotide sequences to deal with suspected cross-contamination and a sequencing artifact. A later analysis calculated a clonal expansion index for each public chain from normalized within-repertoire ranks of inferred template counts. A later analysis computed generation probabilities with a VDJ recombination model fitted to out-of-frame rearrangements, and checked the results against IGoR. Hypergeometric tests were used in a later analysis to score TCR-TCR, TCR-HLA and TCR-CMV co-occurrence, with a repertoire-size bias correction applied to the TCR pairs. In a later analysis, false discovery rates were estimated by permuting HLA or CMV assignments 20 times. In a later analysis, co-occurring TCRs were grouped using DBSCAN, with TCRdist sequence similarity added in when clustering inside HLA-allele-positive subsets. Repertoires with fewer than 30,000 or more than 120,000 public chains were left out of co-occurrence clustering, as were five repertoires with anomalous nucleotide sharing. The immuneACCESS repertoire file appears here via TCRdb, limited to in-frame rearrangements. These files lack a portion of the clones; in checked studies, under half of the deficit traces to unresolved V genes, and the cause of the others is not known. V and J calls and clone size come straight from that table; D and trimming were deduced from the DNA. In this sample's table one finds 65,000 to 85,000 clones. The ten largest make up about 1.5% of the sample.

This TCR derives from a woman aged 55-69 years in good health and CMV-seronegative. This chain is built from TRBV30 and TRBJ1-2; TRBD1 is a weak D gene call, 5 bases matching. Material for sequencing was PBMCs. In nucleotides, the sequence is TGTGCCTGGACCCTGAACAGACAGCCCTCAAGGTACGGCTACACCTTC. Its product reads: CAWTLNRQPSRYGYTF.